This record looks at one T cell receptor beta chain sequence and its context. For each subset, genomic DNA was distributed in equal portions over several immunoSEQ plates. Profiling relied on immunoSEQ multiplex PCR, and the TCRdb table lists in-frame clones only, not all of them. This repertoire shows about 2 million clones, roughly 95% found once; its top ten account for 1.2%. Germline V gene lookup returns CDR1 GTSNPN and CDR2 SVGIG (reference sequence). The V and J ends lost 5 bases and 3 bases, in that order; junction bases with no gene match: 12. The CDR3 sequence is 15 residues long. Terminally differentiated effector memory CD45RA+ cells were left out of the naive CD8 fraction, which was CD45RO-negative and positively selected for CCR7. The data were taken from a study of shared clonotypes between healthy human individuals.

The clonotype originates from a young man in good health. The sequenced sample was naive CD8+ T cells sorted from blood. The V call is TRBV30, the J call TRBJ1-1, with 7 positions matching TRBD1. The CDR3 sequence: CAWGRQGPSDTEAFF. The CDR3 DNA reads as TGTGCCTGGGGACGACAGGGCCCCTCTGACACTGAAGCTTTCTTT.